Listed below are T cell receptor beta chains from one sample, sequenced in a study of T cell changes during pregnancy in multiple sclerosis. TCRdb's copy holds only in-frame clones and misses some; the assay was immunoSEQ multiplex PCR. The data hold some 43,000 clones, with around 93% observed a single time. The input for sequencing was CD8+ T cells from peripheral blood mononuclear cells, taken in the third trimester of pregnancy. The receptors here all came from a female donor with multiple sclerosis, enrolled in a pregnancy study. Each CDR3 is given with its conserved first and last residue. D genes are given only for firm matches. Clone size is given for some rows only: seen once, a few or many times, or a class if the clone is expanded.

D,V,size,J,DNA,CDR3
-,TRBV19,-,TRBJ1-5,TGTGCCAGTAGGACGACCGGCAGGGTGGAAGAGCCCCAGCATTTT,CASRTTGRVEEPQHF
TRBD2,TRBV27,-,TRBJ2-5,TGTGCCAGCAGTCCGCGGGAGCAAGAGACCCAGTACTTC,CASSPREQETQYF
TRBD2,TRBV2,-,TRBJ2-1,TGTGCCAGCAGCGAACCACTAGCGGGAGGAAACAATGAGCAGTTCTTC,CASSEPLAGGNNEQFF
TRBD1,TRBV7-2,-,TRBJ1-1,TGTGCCAGCAGCGCCACCCGGACAGGGAGTACTGAAGCTTTCTTT,CASSATRTGSTEAFF
TRBD1,TRBV15,once,TRBJ2-1,TGTGCCACCAGCAGAGTTGGACAGGGGTTAACCCCCGAGTTCTTC,CATSRVGQGLTPEFF
-,TRBV13,-,TRBJ2-1,TGTGCCAGCAGCTTATCCGCCGACTACACAAACAATGAGCAGTTCTTC,CASSLSADYTNNEQFF
TRBD1,TRBV5-6,-,TRBJ1-5,TGTGCCAGCAGCTCGCTGACAGGGGAGACGGGTGGCAATCAGCCCCAGCATTTT,CASSSLTGETGGNQPQHF
-,TRBV14,-,TRBJ2-7,TGTGCCAGCAGCCCCCATGGGAGCGAGCAGTACTTC,CASSPHGSEQYF
-,TRBV29-1,-,TRBJ2-7,TGCAGCGTCGTCGATCCGCTAATCTACGAGCAGTACTTC,CSVVDPLIYEQYF
TRBD1,TRBV25-1,many,TRBJ2-2,TGTGCCAGCAGGCCATACAGGGGGCCTCCGAACACCGGGGAGCTGTTTTTT,CASRPYRGPPNTGELFF
TRBD2,TRBV25-1,-,TRBJ2-7,TGTGCCAGCACGGGGGGAGCCTACGGGCAGTACTTC,CASTGGAYGQYF
-,TRBV7-9,-,TRBJ1-4,TGTGCCAGCAGCAACCGGGGTAATGAAAAACTGTTTTTT,CASSNRGNEKLFF
-,TRBV21-1,-,TRBJ2-7,TGTGCCAGCAGCAAAGGAGGCCAGAGGAGGGAGAGCCGCTCCTACGAGCAGTACTTC,CASSKGGQRRESRSYEQYF
TRBD2,TRBV15,medium-sized,TRBJ2-7,TGTGCCACCAGCAACCCAGCGGGACTAGCGGGAGGACTTAAGTACTTC,CATSNPAGLAGGLKYF
-,TRBV4-1,-,TRBJ2-3,TGCGCCAGCAGCCCCCGTCTATCGATACAGCGAGGGACAGATACGCAGTATTTT,CASSPRLSIQRGTDTQYF
-,TRBV6-1,-,TRBJ2-1,TGTGCCAGCAGTGAAGCGCATTTGGGACACTCCTACAATGAGCAGTTCTTC,CASSEAHLGHSYNEQFF
-,TRBV10-3,-,TRBJ2-7,TGTGCCATCAGGTCGGGACTCCCCTACGAGCAGTACTTC,CAIRSGLPYEQYF
TRBD2,TRBV13,-,TRBJ2-7,TGTGCCAGCAGCTTAGGGCTAGCGGACTACGAGCAGTACTTC,CASSLGLADYEQYF
TRBD2,TRBV7-2,-,TRBJ2-7,TGTGCCAGCAGCTTAGCGAGGGACTACTACGAGCAGTACTTC,CASSLARDYYEQYF
-,TRBV27,once,TRBJ1-5,TGTGCCAGCAGTTTAACAGGGTCCGATCAGCCCCAGCATTTT,CASSLTGSDQPQHF
-,TRBV29-1,-,TRBJ2-3,TGCAGCGTGCCACTAGCTTCTAGCACAGATACGCAGTATTTT,CSVPLASSTDTQYF
TRBD2,TRBV7-2,once,TRBJ2-5,TGTGCCAGCAGCCCCTTGACTAGCGGCAAGCAAGAGACCCAGTACTTC,CASSPLTSGKQETQYF
-,TRBV7-9,-,TRBJ1-3,TGTGCCAGCACGAAGATCGGGACTGCTGGAAACACCATATATTTT,CASTKIGTAGNTIYF
-,TRBV13,-,TRBJ1-1,TGTGCCAGCACTCAGGGAATTGGGCAGAACACTGAAGCTTTCTTT,CASTQGIGQNTEAFF
-,TRBV28,-,TRBJ1-5,TGTGCCAGCAAGATACAGGGATTTAGCACCCAGCATTTT,CASKIQGFSTQHF
-,TRBV19,-,TRBJ2-1,TGTGCCAGTAGTCCCGGACAGCCGTACATTAGCTCCTACAATGAGCAGTTCTTC,CASSPGQPYISSYNEQFF
TRBD1,TRBV19,once,TRBJ2-3,TGTGCCAGTAGTAATCGACAGGGGGCTAGCACAGATACGCAGTATTTT,CASSNRQGASTDTQYF
-,TRBV6-6,-,TRBJ1-1,TGTGCCAGCAGTCCCACCGGACAGAGTAACACTGAAGCTTTCTTT,CASSPTGQSNTEAFF
TRBD1,TRBV11-1,-,TRBJ2-4,TGTGCCAGCAGCCAAGACGGGACAGGCCTAAACATTCAGTACTTC,CASSQDGTGLNIQYF
TRBD2,TRBV4-2,-,TRBJ2-5,TGTGCCAGCAGCCAAGATCTTGGGACTAGCGGGATTCGGGCCCAGTACTTC,CASSQDLGTSGIRAQYF
TRBD2,TRBV2,-,TRBJ2-5,TGTGCCAGCATACAGCTAGCGGGACTAACTTCGGAGACCCAGTACTTC,CASIQLAGLTSETQYF
-,TRBV28,-,TRBJ2-2,TGTGCCAGCAGTTTACCCAGGGGCCCCGGGGAGCTGTTTTTT,CASSLPRGPGELFF
TRBD2,TRBV7-2,-,TRBJ2-3,TGTGCCAGCAGCCTTCGTCTAGCGGGATATAGCACAGATACGCAGTATTTT,CASSLRLAGYSTDTQYF
TRBD2,TRBV6-5,-,TRBJ2-1,TGTGCCTCACGACCGGGACTAGCTGTCAATGAGCAGTTCTTC,CASRPGLAVNEQFF
TRBD2,TRBV2,-,TRBJ2-1,TGTGCCAGCACCACAGGGACTAGCGGGAGGCATGAGCAGTTCTTC,CASTTGTSGRHEQFF
-,TRBV28,-,TRBJ1-5,TGTGCCAGCAGTTTGAGCGGTGGTCAGCCCCAGCATTTT,CASSLSGGQPQHF
TRBD1,TRBV6-5,-,TRBJ2-2,TGTGCCAGCAGTTTTACAGGGGAGAACACCGGGGAGCTGTTTTTT,CASSFTGENTGELFF
-,TRBV29-1,-,TRBJ2-7,TGCAGCGTTGAACAGGGAGGCTACGAGCAGTACTTC,CSVEQGGYEQYF
TRBD2,TRBV6-6,once,TRBJ2-2,TGTGCCAGCACCTTAGCGGGAGTAACCGGGGAGCTGTTTTTT,CASTLAGVTGELFF
TRBD2,TRBV7-9,-,TRBJ2-5,TGTGCCACCCAAACTAGCGGGTACCAAGAGACCCAGTACTTC,CATQTSGYQETQYF
TRBD1,TRBV27,-,TRBJ2-1,TGTGCCAGCAGTTTGACAGGGGGCTTTAATGAGCAGTTCTTC,CASSLTGGFNEQFF
-,TRBV27,-,TRBJ2-7,TGTGCCAGCACCCAAGGGGGGGGTTCCACCGAGCAGTACTTC,CASTQGGGSTEQYF
-,TRBV30,-,TRBJ2-3,TGTGCCTGGAGTGCCGGGACTCGCACAGATACGCAGTATTTT,CAWSAGTRTDTQYF
TRBD2,TRBV27,-,TRBJ2-7,TGTGCCAGCAGTGTAGCGGGAGCCTACGAGCAGTACTTC,CASSVAGAYEQYF
TRBD2,TRBV7-9,-,TRBJ2-4,TGTGCCAGCAGCCCGGGACTAGCGGGAGTAGCCAAAAACATTCAGTACTTC,CASSPGLAGVAKNIQYF
-,TRBV29-1,-,TRBJ2-7,TGCAGCGGGCGGTCTTCCTACGAGCAGTACTTC,CSGRSSYEQYF
TRBD2,TRBV28,-,TRBJ2-7,TGTGCCAGTCCGACCCAGGGAAATAGCGGGCTGTACGAGCAGTACTTC,CASPTQGNSGLYEQYF
TRBD1,TRBV19,-,TRBJ1-5,TGTGCCAGTAATTTGGGGACAGGGACAAATCAGCCCCAGCATTTT,CASNLGTGTNQPQHF
-,TRBV28,-,TRBJ1-1,TGTGCCAGCAGTTTATTGCCGGACTTAAACACTGAAGCTTTCTTT,CASSLLPDLNTEAFF
TRBD2,TRBV7-9,once,TRBJ2-7,TGTGCCAGCAGCTTAGGGGCCGGGACTAGCACCCGGGGGCAGTACTTC,CASSLGAGTSTRGQYF
-,TRBV21-1,-,TRBJ2-2,TGTGGTGCGTCCGGGGAGCTGTTTTTT,CGASGELFF
-,TRBV11-1,-,TRBJ2-1,TGTGCCAGCAGCTTAGCCAGTGCAGGGGGGAGTGAGCAGTTCTTC,CASSLASAGGSEQFF
-,TRBV27,-,TRBJ1-1,TGTGCCAGCAGTTTATCGCAGGGCAGTGAAGCTTTCTTT,CASSLSQGSEAFF